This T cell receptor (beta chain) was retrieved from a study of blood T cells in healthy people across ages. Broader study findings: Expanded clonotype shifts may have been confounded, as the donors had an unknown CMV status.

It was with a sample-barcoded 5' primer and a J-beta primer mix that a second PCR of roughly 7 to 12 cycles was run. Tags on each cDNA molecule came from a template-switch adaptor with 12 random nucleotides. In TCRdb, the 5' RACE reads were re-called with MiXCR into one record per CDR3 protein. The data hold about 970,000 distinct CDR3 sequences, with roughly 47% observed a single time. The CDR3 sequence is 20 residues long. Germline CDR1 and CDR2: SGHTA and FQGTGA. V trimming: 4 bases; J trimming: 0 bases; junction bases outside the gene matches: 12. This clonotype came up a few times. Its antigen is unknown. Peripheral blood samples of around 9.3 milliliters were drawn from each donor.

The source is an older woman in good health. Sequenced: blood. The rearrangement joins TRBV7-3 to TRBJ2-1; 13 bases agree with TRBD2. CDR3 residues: CASSYRTSGGQNSSYNEQFF. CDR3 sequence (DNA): TGTGCCAGCAGCTACCGGACTAGCGGGGGCCAAAATAGCTCCTACAATGAGCAGTTCTTC. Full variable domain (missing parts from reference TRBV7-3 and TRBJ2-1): GAGVSQTPSNKVTEKGKYVELRCDPISGHTALYWYRQSLGQGPEFLIYFQGTGAADDSGLPNDRFFAVRPEGSVSTLKIQRTERGDSAVYLCASSYRTSGGQNSSYNEQFFGPGTRLTVL.